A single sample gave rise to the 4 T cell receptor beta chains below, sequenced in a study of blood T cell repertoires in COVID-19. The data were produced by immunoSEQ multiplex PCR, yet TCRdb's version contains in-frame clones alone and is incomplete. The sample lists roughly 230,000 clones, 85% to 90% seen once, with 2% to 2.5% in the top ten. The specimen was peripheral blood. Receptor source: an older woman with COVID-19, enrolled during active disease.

CDR3 in amino acids: CASSPRWSSGGDNEQFF. The CDR3 nucleotides are TGTGCCAGCAGCCCACGGTGGTCTAGCGGGGGGGACAATGAGCAGTTCTTC. The chain uses TRBV3-1 (or the pseudogene TRBV3-2) and TRBJ2-1; TRBD2 agrees at 12 bases. The V and J ends lost 4 bases and 5 bases, in that order; junction bases with no gene match: 9. CDR1 is LGHDT and CDR2 is YNNKEL in the germline V gene (reference sequence). This CDR3 is built from 17 residues.

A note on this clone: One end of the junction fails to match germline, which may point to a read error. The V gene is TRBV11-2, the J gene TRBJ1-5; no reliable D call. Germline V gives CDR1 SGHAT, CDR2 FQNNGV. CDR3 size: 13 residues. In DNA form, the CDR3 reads TGTGCCAGCAGCAAATCCATAGATCAACCCCAGCATTTT. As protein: CASSKSIDQPQHF.

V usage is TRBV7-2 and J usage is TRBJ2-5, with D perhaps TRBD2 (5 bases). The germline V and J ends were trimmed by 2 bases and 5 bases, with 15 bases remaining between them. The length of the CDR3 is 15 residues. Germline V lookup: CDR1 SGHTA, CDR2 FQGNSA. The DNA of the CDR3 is TGTGCCAGCAGCTTATTAGTGGGGAGAGGGGAGACCCAGTACTTC. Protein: CASSLLVGRGETQYF.

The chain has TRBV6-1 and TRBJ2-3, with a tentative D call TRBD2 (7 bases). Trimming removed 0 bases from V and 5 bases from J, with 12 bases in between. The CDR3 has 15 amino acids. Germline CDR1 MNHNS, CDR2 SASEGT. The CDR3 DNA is TGTGCCAGCAGTGAAGCGGGGGGGGGCAAAGATACGCAGTATTTT. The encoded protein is CASSEAGGGKDTQYF.